The 4 T cell receptor beta chains below come from one sample, sequenced in a study of T cells in Graves' hyperthyroidism and ophthalmopathy. From RNA transcripts, TCR beta CDR3 regions were amplified. Carried out on the TCR CDR3, a first-round RT-PCR used the HTBI primer set. TCRdb analysed the multiplex PCR reads with MiXCR anew, one entry per CDR3 protein. The sample gives about 420,000 distinct CDR3 sequences, 15% to 17% of which show up once; almost 8% is in the top ten. The specimen sequenced was blood. These receptor sequences come from a woman in her late teens or twenties with Graves' hyperthyroidism.

This clonotype appeared many times. The rearrangement uses TRBV6-1 and TRBJ2-5, with 11 bases that match TRBD2. Germline CDR1 and CDR2: MNHNS and SASEGT. This CDR3 is 15 amino acids long. V was pared by 6 bases and J by 3 bases, with 6 bases of the junction left unmatched. In DNA form, the CDR3 reads TGTGCCAGCAGAGCCGTGGGACTAGCGGAAGAGACCCAGTACTTC. This translates into CASRAVGLAEETQYF.

Concerning this clonotype: This sequence may be a read error, since a much larger clone differs from it by one base. The gene calls are TRBV11-2 and TRBJ1-1, with TRBD1 as a possible D gene (6 bases). The germline V and J ends were trimmed by 4 bases and 6 bases, with 18 bases remaining between them. CDR3 length: 15 amino acids. The germline V gene has CDR1 SGHAT and CDR2 FQNNGV. CDR3 sequence reads: CASSSGGQEASEAFF. The CDR3 nucleotides read TGTGCCAGCAGCTCGGGGGGGCAGGAGGCATCTGAAGCTTTCTTT. The whole variable domain, remainder taken from reference TRBV11-2 and TRBJ1-1, is EAGVAQSPRYKIIEKRQSVAFWCNPISGHATLYWYQQILGQGPKLLIQFQNNGVVDDSQLPKDRFSAERLKGVDSTLKIQPAKLEDSAVYLCASSSGGQEASEAFFGQGTRLTVV.

This clonotype occurred many times. The rearrangement uses TRBV18 and TRBJ1-1, with D uncertain. Trimming took off 2 bases at V and 2 bases at J, with 9 bases between the two ends. This CDR3 contains 14 residues. Germline V lookup: CDR1 KGHSH, CDR2 LQKENI. The CDR3 DNA sequence: TGTGCCAGCTCACCAGGAAGCAGTAACACTGAAGCTTTCTTT. This codes for CASSPGSSNTEAFF.

This clonotype was counted ten times or more. The rearrangement joins TRBV15 to TRBJ2-3; 7 bases are shared with TRBD1. With 5 bases clipped from V and 2 bases from J, the junction kept 10 bases outside the gene matches. Germline CDR1 is LNHNV and CDR2 is YYDKDF (reference sequence). This CDR3 comprises 16 residues. This CDR3 reads CATSYTGAAYTDTQYF. CDR3 coding DNA: TGTGCCACCAGCTATACAGGGGCCGCGTACACAGATACGCAGTATTTT.